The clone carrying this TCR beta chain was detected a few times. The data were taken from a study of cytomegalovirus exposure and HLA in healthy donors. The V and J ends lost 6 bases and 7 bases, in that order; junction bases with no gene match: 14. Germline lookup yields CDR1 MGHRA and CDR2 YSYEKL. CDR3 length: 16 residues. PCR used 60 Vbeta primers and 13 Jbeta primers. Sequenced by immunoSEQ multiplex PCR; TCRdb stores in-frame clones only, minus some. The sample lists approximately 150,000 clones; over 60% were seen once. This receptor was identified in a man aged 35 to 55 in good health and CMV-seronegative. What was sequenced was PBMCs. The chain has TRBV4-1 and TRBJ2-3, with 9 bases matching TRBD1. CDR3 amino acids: CASSFPGQGVKNTQYF. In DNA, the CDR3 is TGCGCCAGCAGTTTTCCGGGACAGGGTGTCAAAAATACGCAGTATTTT.